This T cell receptor (beta chain) was identified in a study of control samples from healthy donors and cancer patients. CDR1 and CDR2 from the germline V gene are MNHEY and SMNVEV (reference sequence). This CDR3 has 15 residues. Trimming shortened V by 3 bases and J by 0 bases, and 9 bases separated the two germline ends. Only in-frame clones appear in the TCRdb table, and some are missing; sequencing was by immunoSEQ multiplex PCR. The sample has approximately 150,000 clones; roughly 92% are singletons. This TCR derives from a man in his forties or fifties in good health. The chain couples TRBV27 to TRBJ2-1; the D is unclear. Material: blood. CDR3 protein: CASSFGRSSYNEQFF. CDR3 sequence (DNA): TGTGCCAGCAGTTTCGGCAGGAGCTCCTACAATGAGCAGTTCTTC.